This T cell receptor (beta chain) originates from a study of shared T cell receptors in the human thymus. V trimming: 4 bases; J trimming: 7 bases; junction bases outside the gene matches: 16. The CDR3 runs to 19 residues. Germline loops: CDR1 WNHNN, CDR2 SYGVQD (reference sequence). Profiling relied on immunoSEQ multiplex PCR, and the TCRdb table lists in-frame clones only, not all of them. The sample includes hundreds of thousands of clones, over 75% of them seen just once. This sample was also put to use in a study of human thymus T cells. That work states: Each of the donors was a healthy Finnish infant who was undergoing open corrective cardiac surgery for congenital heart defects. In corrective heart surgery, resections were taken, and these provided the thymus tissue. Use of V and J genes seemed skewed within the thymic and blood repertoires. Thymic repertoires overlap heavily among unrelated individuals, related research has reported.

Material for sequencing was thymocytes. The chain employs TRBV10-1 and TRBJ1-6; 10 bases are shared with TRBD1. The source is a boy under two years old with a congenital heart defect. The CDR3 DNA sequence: TGCGCCAGCAGTGGCTCCGGGACAGGGGCAGTTATAGAGAATTCACCCCTCCACTTT. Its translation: CASSGSGTGAVIENSPLHF.